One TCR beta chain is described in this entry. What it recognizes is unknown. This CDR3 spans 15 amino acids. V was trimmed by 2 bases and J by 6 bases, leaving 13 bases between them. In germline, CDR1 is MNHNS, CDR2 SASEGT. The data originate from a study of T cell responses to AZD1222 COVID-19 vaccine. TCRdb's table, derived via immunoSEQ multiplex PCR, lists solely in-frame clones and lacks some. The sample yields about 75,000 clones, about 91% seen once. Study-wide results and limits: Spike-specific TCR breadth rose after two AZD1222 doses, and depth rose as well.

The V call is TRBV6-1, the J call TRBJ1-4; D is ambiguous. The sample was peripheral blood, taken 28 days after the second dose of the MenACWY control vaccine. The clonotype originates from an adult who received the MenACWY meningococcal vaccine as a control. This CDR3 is CASSEIPKWDEKLFF. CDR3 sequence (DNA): TGTGCCAGCAGTGAAATACCAAAGTGGGATGAAAAACTGTTTTTT.